Listed below are T cell receptor beta chains from one sample, sequenced in a study of CD8 T cells in Susac syndrome. TCRdb re-called the immunoSEQ multiplex PCR reads with MiXCR, one entry per CDR3 protein. The sample includes about 190,000 distinct CDR3 sequences, about 94% of them seen just once. Sequencing used CD4+ T cells from PBMCs. The receptors originated from a human donor in good health. CDR3s include the opening cysteine and the closing phenylalanine or tryptophan. Each record gives: J gene, D gene, V gene, clone size, CDR3 protein, CDR3 DNA. D genes are given only for firm matches. Not every row has a clone size; where given, it reads once, few, many or a size class.

>TRBJ2-7|TRBD1|TRBV28|.
CASIRGTDYEQYF
TGTGCCTCCATCAGGGGGACGGACTACGAGCAGTACTTC
>TRBJ2-2|.|TRBV5-1|.
CASSSRTARELFF
TGCGCCAGCAGCTCCCGGACTGCTCGGGAGCTGTTTTTT
>TRBJ1-5|TRBD1|TRBV12-3/TRBV12-4|.
CASSPRTGGVQPQHF
TGTGCCAGCAGTCCCCGGACAGGGGGTGTTCAGCCCCAGCATTTT
>TRBJ1-1|.|TRBV5-1|.
CASSLKQGVGAFF
TGCGCCAGCAGCTTGAAACAGGGAGTTGGAGCTTTCTTT
>TRBJ1-2|.|TRBV5-1|.
CASSLAGGSYGYTF
TGCGCCAGCAGCTTGGCGGGGGGTAGCTATGGCTACACCTTC
>TRBJ2-1|.|TRBV2|.
CASSERGNNEQFF
TGTGCCAGCAGTGAACGGGGAAACAATGAGCAGTTCTTC
>TRBJ1-2|TRBD1|TRBV5-4|.
CASSPTGGNYGYTF
TGTGCCAGCAGCCCGACAGGGGGCAACTATGGCTACACCTTC
>TRBJ2-2|.|TRBV9|.
CASTLVEASGELFF
TGTGCCAGCACCTTGGTGGAAGCGTCCGGGGAGCTGTTTTTT
>TRBJ1-2|TRBD1|TRBV6-5|once
CASSRDRRGYGYTF
TGTGCCAGCAGTCGGGACAGAAGAGGGTATGGCTACACCTTC
>TRBJ1-6|.|TRBV4-2|.
CASSRGAGAARWNNSPLHF
TGTGCCAGCAGCCGAGGGGCGGGTGCAGCTCGTTGGAATAATTCACCCCTCCACTTT
>TRBJ1-2|.|TRBV6-5|.
CASSYLSGNYGYTF
TGTGCCAGCAGTTACCTGTCAGGGAACTATGGCTACACCTTC
>TRBJ2-2|.|TRBV3-1|.
CASSRSWTANTGELFF
TGTGCCAGCAGCCGTTCTTGGACAGCGAACACCGGGGAGCTGTTTTTT
>TRBJ1-3|.|TRBV5-1|once
CASTRDSSGNTIYF
TGCGCCAGCACCCGGGACTCTTCTGGAAACACCATATATTTT
>TRBJ2-1|.|TRBV7-2|.
CASSQAVTSHEQFF
TGTGCCAGCAGCCAGGCGGTCACCAGCCATGAGCAGTTCTTC
>TRBJ2-6|.|TRBV19|.
CASTPGVQAANVLTF
TGTGCCAGTACCCCGGGGGTCCAGGCGGCCAACGTCCTGACTTTC
>TRBJ2-5|.|TRBV28|.
CASSFIAETQYF
TGTGCCAGCAGTTTTATCGCCGAGACCCAGTACTTC
>TRBJ2-2|.|TRBV4-1|.
CASSQEGSGVAGELFF
TGCGCCAGCAGCCAAGAGGGATCGGGCGTCGCCGGGGAGCTGTTTTTT
>TRBJ2-1|TRBD1|TRBV5-1|.
CASRQFGGRGHDEQFF
TGCGCCAGCAGACAGTTCGGGGGCAGGGGGCACGATGAGCAGTTCTTC
>TRBJ1-2|.|TRBV28|.
CASSIGSAYGYTF
TGTGCCAGCAGCATCGGGTCAGCTTATGGCTACACCTTC
>TRBJ1-1|.|TRBV29-1|.
CSVSLGRKNTEAFF
TGCAGCGTTAGCCTCGGACGGAAGAACACTGAAGCTTTCTTT
>TRBJ1-5|.|TRBV4-2|few
CASSQDWQEPQHF
TGTGCCAGCAGCCAAGATTGGCAGGAGCCCCAGCATTTT
>TRBJ2-2|.|TRBV5-4|.
CASTSPGLRNTGELFF
TGTGCCAGCACCTCACCCGGCCTACGGAACACCGGGGAGCTGTTTTTT
>TRBJ1-2|.|TRBV7-9|.
CASLESSYGYTF
TGTGCCAGTTTAGAGTCTAGCTATGGCTACACCTTC
>TRBJ2-5|TRBD2|TRBV2|.
CASSVGSGGAETQYF
TGTGCCAGCAGTGTTGGTAGCGGGGGGGCAGAGACCCAGTACTTC
>TRBJ1-6|TRBD1|TRBV7-2|.
CASSGGTEHNSPLHF
TGTGCCAGCAGCGGGGGGACAGAACATAATTCACCCCTCCACTTT
>TRBJ1-1|TRBD1|TRBV29-1|.
CSVAGTGGTEAFF
TGCAGCGTTGCCGGGACAGGGGGGACTGAAGCTTTCTTT
>TRBJ1-2|.|TRBV3-1|.
CASSQDTAGNYGYTF
TGTGCCAGCAGCCAAGATACGGCGGGGAACTATGGCTACACCTTC
>TRBJ1-1|.|TRBV3-1|once
CASSQVAHRETAFF
TGTGCCAGCAGCCAAGTGGCGCACAGGGAGACGGCTTTCTTT
>TRBJ1-1|.|TRBV4-2|.
CASSQVGPKNTEAFF
TGTGCCAGCAGCCAAGTAGGCCCGAAGAACACTGAAGCTTTCTTT
>TRBJ1-1|.|TRBV6-4|.
CASSESGASTEAFF
TGTGCCAGCAGTGAGTCCGGGGCTTCAACTGAAGCTTTCTTT
>TRBJ1-1|.|TRBV23-1|.
CASSQSPGSMNTEAFF
TGCGCCAGCAGTCAATCACCAGGGTCTATGAACACTGAAGCTTTCTTT
>TRBJ1-5|TRBD1|TRBV12-3/TRBV12-4|.
CASSPGTGGGDGQPQHF
TGTGCCAGCAGTCCCGGGACAGGGGGAGGGGACGGTCAGCCCCAGCATTTT
>TRBJ1-2|.|TRBV15|.
CATIRSQASSPYGYTF
TGTGCCACCATCAGGAGCCAGGCTTCGTCTCCGTATGGCTACACCTTC
>TRBJ2-1|TRBD2|TRBV6-6|.
CASSPSPRTRDNEQFF
TGTGCCAGCAGTCCTTCTCCCCGGACTAGGGACAATGAGCAGTTCTTC
>TRBJ1-1|.|TRBV5-1|.
CASSLAYSRGNTEAFF
TGCGCCAGCAGCTTGGCTTACTCCAGGGGGAACACTGAAGCTTTCTTT
>TRBJ2-1|.|TRBV10-3|.
CAIGETGRTYNEQFF
TGTGCCATCGGGGAGACAGGGAGGACCTACAATGAGCAGTTCTTC
>TRBJ2-6|TRBD1|TRBV29-1|.
CSIHRGVGANVLTF
TGCAGCATTCACAGGGGGGTCGGGGCCAACGTCCTGACTTTC
>TRBJ2-7|TRBD2|TRBV5-4|.
CASSSGGPYPTNEQYF
TGTGCCAGCAGCTCGGGGGGGCCCTACCCTACGAACGAGCAGTACTTC
>TRBJ1-1|TRBD1|TRBV12-3/TRBV12-4|.
CASIPRDSPERAFF
TGTGCCAGCATCCCACGGGACAGCCCGGAGAGAGCTTTCTTT
>TRBJ1-2|.|TRBV20-1|.
CSASIRASNYGYTF
TGCAGTGCTTCGATTAGGGCGTCGAACTATGGCTACACCTTC
>TRBJ1-5|TRBD1|TRBV4-2|.
CASSQDQYGQGGNQPQHF
TGTGCCAGCAGCCAAGATCAGTATGGACAGGGAGGCAATCAGCCCCAGCATTTT
>TRBJ2-1|TRBD2|TRBV3-1|.
CASRQGASGGRNEQFF
TGTGCCAGCAGACAAGGTGCTAGCGGGGGGCGCAATGAGCAGTTCTTC
>TRBJ1-6|.|TRBV7-2|.
CASSLDAGLHSPLHF
TGTGCCAGCAGCTTAGACGCAGGCCTCCATTCACCCCTCCACTTT
>TRBJ2-1|.|TRBV21-1|.
CASSKGSDGTAYNEQFF
TGTGCCAGCAGCAAAGGCTCAGATGGGACAGCCTACAATGAGCAGTTCTTC
>TRBJ1-3|.|TRBV7-8|.
CASSFGQQGPTIYF
TGTGCCAGCAGCTTCGGCCAACAGGGCCCCACCATATATTTT
>TRBJ2-7|TRBD1|TRBV9|.
CASTPTGQGAYEQYF
TGTGCCAGCACCCCTACTGGACAGGGGGCATACGAGCAGTACTTC
>TRBJ2-3|TRBD1|TRBV12-5|.
CASGLVRDRGEDTQYF
TGTGCTAGTGGTTTGGTACGCGACAGGGGAGAGGATACGCAGTATTTT
>TRBJ2-3|.|TRBV5-1|.
CASSFERANQYF
TGCGCCAGCAGCTTCGAGCGGGCGAACCAGTATTTT
>TRBJ1-5|.|TRBV20-1|.
CSAPRPGYSNQPQHF
TGCAGTGCTCCGAGACCCGGTTATAGCAATCAGCCCCAGCATTTT
>TRBJ2-1|.|TRBV5-1|once
CASRLDWTAYNEQFF
TGCGCCAGCAGGTTAGATTGGACAGCCTACAATGAGCAGTTCTTC
>TRBJ2-7|.|TRBV2|.
CASSALSYEQYF
TGTGCCAGCAGTGCTCTGAGCTACGAGCAGTACTTC
>TRBJ2-7|TRBD1|TRBV19|.
CASSGRDSSYEQYF
TGTGCCAGTAGTGGCCGGGACAGCTCCTACGAGCAGTACTTC
>TRBJ2-3|TRBD2|TRBV20-1|.
CSPGGGTDTQYF
TGCAGTCCCGGGGGGGGCACAGATACGCAGTATTTT